The present entry profiles one T cell receptor (beta chain) with its context. Its antigen is not known. Produced via immunoSEQ multiplex PCR; TCRdb's table is partial and in-frame only. The data show roughly 25,000 clones, with roughly 69% seen just once and around 19% held by the top ten. The data derive from a study of vaccination effects on CD4 cells after COVID-19. About the research overall: Sampling of a couple of convalescent patients took place 16 days and one week prior to vaccination. Notes on the study in general: Vaccine- and infection-induced clones showed marked clonal contraction late following vaccination.

Before any sequencing was done, the ViraFEST assay used viral peptide pools to expand antigen-specific CD4+ T cells. Researchers isolated CD4+ T cells once approximately eleven days of culture had elapsed. This individual tested PCR-positive for SARS-CoV-2 infection between March and December 2020. V was trimmed by 5 bases and J by 7 bases, leaving 17 bases between them. From germline, CDR1 is SEHNR and CDR2 FQNEAQ (reference sequence). The CDR3 runs 14 residues. The TCR comes from a human donor who had a prior SARS-CoV-2 infection. The chain joins TRBV7-9 to TRBJ1-1; TRBD1 might be the D (5 bases). The sequenced sample was CD4+ T cells from PBMCs cultured with SARS-CoV-2 spike peptides, obtained before COVID-19 vaccination. The CDR3 sequence is CASSPRGGSSEAFF. The CDR3 DNA follows: TGTGCCAGCAGCCCCCGGGGGGGATCGAGTGAAGCTTTCTTT.